One sample yielded the 18 T cell receptor beta chains listed below, sequenced in a study of cytomegalovirus exposure and HLA in healthy donors. With 60 Vbeta and 13 Jbeta primers, the PCR was carried out. Libraries were prepared by immunoSEQ multiplex PCR; TCRdb keeps only in-frame clonotypes and omits some of them. The sample carries about 180,000 clones, around 80% recorded once. The specimen sequenced was PBMCs. The receptors here all came from a woman aged 25-40 years in good health and CMV-seropositive.

The chain couples TRBV27 to TRBJ1-5; 7 positions match TRBD1. From germline, CDR1 is MNHEY and CDR2 SMNVEV (reference sequence). The CDR3 runs to 14 residues. The ends lost 5 bases at V and 7 bases at J; junction bases unmatched: 8. This chain's CDR3 is CASSRRQGNQPQHF. In DNA form, the CDR3 reads TGTGCCAGCAGTCGGCGACAGGGTAACCAGCCCCAGCATTTT.

The chain links TRBV19 to TRBJ2-2; D is perhaps TRBD2 (5 bases). CDR1 is LNHDA, CDR2 SQIVND, per germline (reference sequence). Trimming pared 3 bases from V and 1 base from J, leaving 9 bases between. This CDR3 region has 15 residues. CDR3 DNA sequence: TGTGCCAGTAGTATTACCGGGGAGAACACCGGGGAGCTGTTTTTT. Amino acids: CASSITGENTGELFF.

The V call is TRBV19, the J call TRBJ1-4; 11 bases line up with TRBD1. Trimming at V came to 11 bases and at J to 8 bases, leaving 7 bases not matched to a gene. This CDR3 comprises 13 residues. In germline, CDR1 is LNHDA, CDR2 SQIVND (reference sequence). Here the CDR3 DNA reads TGTGCCTGCCGGGACAGGGGGGGAGAAAAACTGTTTTTT. Amino acid sequence: CACRDRGGEKLFF.

This CDR3 reads CATSRGRRVPGETQYF. The CDR3 DNA sequence: TGTGCCACCAGCAGAGGACGCAGGGTCCCTGGGGAGACCCAGTACTTC. The rearrangement uses TRBV15 and TRBJ2-5; maybe TRBD1 (5 bases). The CDR3 has 16 amino acids. Germline values: CDR1 LNHNV, CDR2 YYDKDF (reference sequence). Trimming left V 1 base short and J 5 bases short, with 17 bases between.

There are a few counts of this clone. The junction shows a germline mismatch at one end, possibly a read error. CDR3 sequence: CASSVWDSGANGLTF. CDR3 coding DNA: TGTGCCAGCAGCGTATGGGATTCTGGGGCCAACGGCCTGACTTTC. J is TRBJ2-6 and V is TRBV9; TRBD1 might be the D (5 bases). CDR1 and CDR2 from the germline V gene are SGDLS and YYNGEE. The CDR3 length is 15 residues. Drawing the rest from reference TRBV9 and TRBJ2-6, the complete variable domain is DSGVTQTPKHLITATGQRVTLRCSPRSGDLSVYWYQQSLDQGLQFLIQYYNGEERAKGNILERFSAQQFPDLHSELNLSSLELGDSALYFCASSVWDSGANGLTFGAGSRLTVL.

This clone occurred a few times. This CDR3 is also generated by other DNA sequences in the sample. The gene calls are TRBV2 and TRBJ2-3, with D possibly matching TRBD2 (6 bases). V was trimmed by 8 bases and J by 0 bases, leaving 6 bases between them. Germline V gene sequence: CDR1 SNHLY, CDR2 FYNNEI. CDR3 length: 12 amino acids. CDR3 coding DNA: TGTGCCAGCGGGGGGAGCACAGATACGCAGTATTTT. Residues: CASGGSTDTQYF. Based on the CDR3 plus reference TRBV2 and TRBJ2-3, the full variable domain is EPEVTQTPSHQVTQMGQEVILRCVPISNHLYFYWYRQILGQKVEFLVSFYNNEISEKSEIFDDQFSVERPDGSNFTLKIRSTKLEDSAMYFCASGGSTDTQYFGPGTRLTVL.

This clone was found once. The chain has TRBV29-1 and TRBJ1-1, with D unclear. Germline loops: CDR1 SQVTM, CDR2 ANQGSEA. This CDR3 comprises 12 residues. V lost 6 bases and J lost 1, with 9 bases in between. The CDR3, as DNA: TGCAGCGTCGGGGTGGCGAACACTGAAGCTTTCTTT. Its protein is CSVGVANTEAFF. The full variable domain, its missing parts supplied by reference TRBV29-1 and TRBJ1-1, is SAVISQKPSRDICQRGTSLTIQCQVDSQVTMMFWYRQQPGQSLTLIATANQGSEATYESGFVIDKFPISRPNLTFSTLTVSNMSPEDSSIYLCSVGVANTEAFFGQGTRLTVV.

V and J are TRBV7-9 and TRBJ1-5; 8 bases are shared with TRBD1. Germline assignment: CDR1 SEHNR and CDR2 FQNEAQ (reference sequence). This CDR3 contains 13 residues. Trimming removed 3 bases from V and 9 bases from J; junction bases left unmatched: 4. Written as DNA, the CDR3 is TGTGCCAGCAGCTTCGGGGACAGGCCGCCCCAGCATTTT. Its translation is CASSFGDRPPQHF.

The CDR3 nucleotides read TGCACCAGCAGCCGGGGGGGCCAGCCCCAGCATTTT. Protein sequence: CTSSRGGQPQHF. V usage is TRBV1 and J usage is TRBJ1-5. TRBV1 is marked as a pseudogene. The CDR3 has 12 amino acids.

The CDR3 loop reads CASSPRGGHEQFF. The CDR3 region has the DNA TGTGCCAGTAGTCCGCGGGGGGGCCATGAGCAGTTCTTC. The chain has TRBV19 and TRBJ2-1; TRBD2 aligns across 9 bases. This CDR3 is built from 13 residues. Germline V gene lookup returns CDR1 LNHDA and CDR2 SQIVND (reference sequence). The ends lost 5 bases at V and 8 bases at J; junction bases unmatched: 4.

V gene TRBV7-2 combines with J gene TRBJ1-3; TRBD1 might be the D (6 bases). Trimming shortened V by 2 bases and J by 3 bases, and 14 bases separated the two germline ends. The CDR3 loop spans 16 amino acids. Germline V gene data show CDR1 as SGHTA and CDR2 as FQGNSA. This CDR3 is CASSLTRDTDGNTIYF. The CDR3 DNA is TGTGCCAGCAGCTTAACTAGGGACACCGATGGAAACACCATATATTTT. Full variable domain (missing parts from reference TRBV7-2 and TRBJ1-3): GAGVSQSPSNKVTEKGKDVELRCDPISGHTALYWYRQSLGQGLEFLIYFQGNSAPDKSGLPSDRFSAERTGGSVSTLTIQRTQQEDSAVYLCASSLTRDTDGNTIYFGEGSWLTVV.

The chain carries TRBV5-6 and TRBJ2-1, with TRBD2 matching over 10 bases. CDR1 is SGHDT and CDR2 is YYEEEE in the germline V gene. V lost 4 bases, J lost 0 bases, and 4 bases stayed unmatched. This CDR3 has 16 amino acids. The DNA for the CDR3 is TGTGCCAGCAGCGGTAGCGGGGGGCTCTCCTACAATGAGCAGTTCTTC. The encoded protein is CASSGSGGLSYNEQFF.

This chain uses TRBV5-6 with TRBJ2-5, with 9 nucleotides matching TRBD2. J was trimmed by 6 bases and V by 7 bases; bases with no gene match: 10. The CDR3 has 14 residues. Germline-derived CDR1 and CDR2 are SGHDT and YYEEEE. The CDR3 DNA follows: TGTGCCAGCGGGGGCGGGGGGGCAGGGAAGACCCAGTACTTC. Translating it yields CASGGGGAGKTQYF.

V gene TRBV29-1 combines with J gene TRBJ1-1; D is unresolved. V was shortened by 3 bases and J by 0 bases, with 8 bases between the two germline ends. Per the germline V gene, CDR1 is SQVTM and CDR2 is ANQGSEA. CDR3 length: 13 amino acids. The CDR3 region has the DNA TGCAGCGTTGAGCGGGCTTTGAACACTGAAGCTTTCTTT. Amino acid sequence: CSVERALNTEAFF.

With respect to this clone: The sample contains more than one DNA sequence encoding this CDR3. This chain links TRBV27 with TRBJ1-6; 8 nucleotides align to TRBD1. Germline loops: CDR1 MNHEY, CDR2 SMNVEV (reference sequence). The V and J ends lost 3 bases and 11 bases, in that order; junction bases with no gene match: 6. This CDR3 region has 14 residues. In DNA form, the CDR3 reads TGTGCCAGCAGTTTGGGACAGGTACTAACACCCCTCCACTTT. This codes for CASSLGQVLTPLHF.

The chain has TRBV29-1 and TRBJ2-3; 11 bases line up with TRBD2. This CDR3 has 13 amino acids. Looked up from germline, CDR1 is SQVTM and CDR2 is ANQGSEA. V lost 4 bases to trimming and J lost 5 bases; unmatched junction nucleotides: 2. The CDR3, as DNA: TGCAGCGTTGTAGCGGGGGGGCAAGATACGCAGTATTTT. It specifies CSVVAGGQDTQYF.

This clone has only a few counts. V and J are TRBV19 and TRBJ2-1; TRBD1 matches 7 bases. With 8 bases clipped from V and 3 bases from J, the junction kept 10 bases outside the gene matches. The CDR3 contains 15 residues. Germline V lookup: CDR1 LNHDA, CDR2 SQIVND (reference sequence). The CDR3, as DNA: TGTGCCAGTGGGATAATCGACAGGGACTACAATGAGCAGTTCTTC. It encodes CASGIIDRDYNEQFF. The full variable domain, its missing parts supplied by reference TRBV19 and TRBJ2-1, is DGGITQSPKYLFRKEGQNVTLSCEQNLNHDAMYWYRQDPGQGLRLIYYSQIVNDFQKGDIAEGYSVSREKKESFPLTVTSAQKNPTAFYLCASGIIDRDYNEQFFGPGTRLTVL.

This chain joins TRBV10-2 and TRBJ1-1; tentatively, D is TRBD1 (6 bases). Germline V gives CDR1 WSHSY, CDR2 SAAADI. The length of the CDR3 is 15 residues. Trimming took off 5 bases at V and 5 bases at J, with 18 bases between the two ends. The CDR3 DNA sequence: TGCGCCAGCAGTCTAACCCGACAGGTTGGTACTGAAGCTTTCTTT. Translating it yields CASSLTRQVGTEAFF.